The 20 T cell receptor beta chains reported below all come from one sample, sequenced in a study of T cell responses to AZD1222 COVID-19 vaccine. TCRdb's table, derived via immunoSEQ multiplex PCR, lists solely in-frame clones and lacks some. The profile covers just under 55,000 clones, with around 90% appearing a single time and 3.9% taken by the ten largest. The sample here was peripheral blood, taken on day 0 of AZD1222 vaccination. These receptors came from an adult in good health.

The J gene is TRBJ2-2, the V gene TRBV7-2; D is undetermined. With 1 base removed from V and 1 base from J, the gap between germline ends came to 7 bases. This CDR3 region has 15 residues. Germline CDR1 reads SGHTA; CDR2 reads FQGNSA. DNA for the CDR3: TGTGCCAGCAGCTTAGGGCAAATGAACACCGGGGAGCTGTTTTTT. This translates into CASSLGQMNTGELFF.

V usage is TRBV3-1 (or the pseudogene TRBV3-2) and J usage is TRBJ2-7, with 9 bases lining up with TRBD1. The germline V gene has CDR1 LGHDT and CDR2 YNNKEL (reference sequence). V lost 1 base to trimming and J lost 4 bases; unmatched junction nucleotides: 5. The CDR3 has 15 residues. CDR3 protein: CASSQAWGTGYEQYF. As DNA, the CDR3 is TGTGCCAGCAGCCAAGCCTGGGGGACAGGGTACGAGCAGTACTTC.

This clone was picked up one time. The genes are TRBV4-1 and TRBJ2-3; 9 nucleotides align to TRBD2. The CDR3 loop spans 18 amino acids. Germline loops: CDR1 MGHRA, CDR2 YSYEKL. The V and J ends lost 1 base and 1 base, in that order; junction bases with no gene match: 9. The CDR3 reads CASSQAGIAGERTDTQYF. The DNA of the CDR3 is TGCGCCAGCAGCCAAGCGGGAATAGCGGGGGAACGCACAGATACGCAGTATTTT.

The rearrangement uses TRBV5-5 and TRBJ2-4, with D perhaps matching TRBD1 or TRBD2 (5 bases each). Deletions cut 4 bases from V and 8 bases from J, with 22 bases between. CDR3 length: 16 amino acids. Per the germline V gene, CDR1 is SGHKS and CDR2 is YYEKEE (reference sequence). The CDR3 loop reads CASSLGWGPLPDIQYF. For the CDR3, the DNA is TGTGCCAGCAGCCTGGGCTGGGGACCCCTCCCGGACATTCAGTACTTC.

The chain couples TRBV6-5 to TRBJ1-1; 8 bases line up with TRBD1. The V gene end was trimmed by 5 bases and the J gene end by 5 bases; junction bases not matched to a gene: 7. CDR3 size: 14 residues. Germline CDR1 reads MNHEY; CDR2 reads SVGAGI. Here the CDR3 reads CASSMTGEGTEAFF. Written as DNA, the CDR3 is TGTGCCAGCAGTATGACAGGGGAGGGGACTGAAGCTTTCTTT.

The chain combines TRBV2 with TRBJ2-3; 7 bases fit TRBD2. J lost 0 bases, V lost 6 bases, and 3 bases had no gene match. This CDR3 spans 14 amino acids. Germline V lookup: CDR1 SNHLY, CDR2 FYNNEI. CDR3 DNA: TGTGCCAGCAGCCGGGACTATAGCACAGATACGCAGTATTTT. The encoded protein is CASSRDYSTDTQYF.

The chain recombines TRBV7-8 with TRBJ2-6, with 10 bases identical to TRBD1. Per germline, CDR1 SGHVS and CDR2 FQNEAQ. V shed 6 bases, J shed 3 bases, and the junction held 8 bases outside the gene matches. There are 17 residues in the CDR3. CDR3 residues: CASSSGTGVVGANVLTF. The CDR3 region has the DNA TGTGCCAGCAGTTCCGGGACAGGGGTGGTTGGGGCCAACGTCCTGACTTTC.

The J gene is TRBJ2-7, the V gene TRBV27; D perhaps matches TRBD2 (6 bases). Per germline, CDR1 MNHEY and CDR2 SMNVEV (reference sequence). CDR3 length equals 13 residues. V dropped 6 bases and J dropped 4 bases, with 13 bases sitting between them. CDR3 in DNA: TGTGCCAGCAGCCCCTTGGGGGGTTACGAGCAGTACTTC. This codes for CASSPLGGYEQYF.

This clone was picked up one time. The chain uses TRBV9 and TRBJ2-3, with 7 bases identical to TRBD2. With V trimmed by 0 bases and J by 1 base, 5 bases remained unmatched. CDR3 length equals 16 residues. Germline CDR1 reads SGDLS; CDR2 reads YYNGEE. The CDR3 nucleotides are TGTGCCAGCAGCGTAGGGACTAGATCGGGCACAGATACGCAGTATTTT. This translates into CASSVGTRSGTDTQYF.

The gene calls are TRBV2 and TRBJ2-6; tentatively, D is TRBD1 or TRBD2 (5 bases each). The germline V and J ends were trimmed by 8 bases and 4 bases, with 12 bases remaining between them. The CDR3 extends over 14 amino acids. Per germline, CDR1 SNHLY and CDR2 FYNNEI. CDR3 nucleotide sequence: TGTGCCAGCGACCGAGGGGCGGGGGCCAACGTCCTGACTTTC. This encodes CASDRGAGANVLTF.

V gene TRBV6-5 combines with J gene TRBJ2-3, with D perhaps matching TRBD2 (5 bases). The V gene lost 7 bases and the J gene lost 6 bases, with 17 bases spanning the gap. The CDR3 totals 14 residues. Looked up from germline, CDR1 is MNHEY and CDR2 is SVGAGI. This chain's CDR3 is CASTPTGTADTQYF. The CDR3 DNA reads TGTGCCAGCACTCCGACGGGAACTGCCGATACGCAGTATTTT.

The rearrangement links TRBV27 to TRBJ1-2; TRBD1 agrees at 9 bases. The germline gives CDR1 MNHEY, CDR2 SMNVEV (reference sequence). The CDR3 covers 13 residues. The trim removed 6 bases at V and 5 bases at J, leaving 4 bases unmatched. Here the CDR3 reads CASSQGQGYGYTF. The DNA for the CDR3 is TGTGCCAGCAGCCAAGGACAGGGGTATGGCTACACCTTC.

The chain uses TRBV24-1 and TRBJ1-1, with D unresolved. Between the trimmed V and J ends, which lost 5 bases and 1 base, there was a span of 4 bases. Looked up from germline, CDR1 is KGHDR and CDR2 is SFDVKD. The CDR3 has 12 amino acids. In DNA form, the CDR3 reads TGTGCCACCAGTGCTGGGAACACTGAAGCTTTCTTT. Protein: CATSAGNTEAFF.

The chain carries TRBV6-2 or TRBV6-3 and TRBJ1-6, with 7 bases identical to TRBD1. Germline lookup yields CDR1 MNHEY and CDR2 SVGEGT. V shed 2 bases and J 10 bases; nucleotides not matched to a gene: 8. CDR3 length: 15 residues. The CDR3 bases are TGTGCCAGCAGTTACGTGTCGACAGGGATCTCACCCCTCCACTTT. It yields the protein CASSYVSTGISPLHF.

The chain is built from TRBV5-1 and TRBJ1-2; TRBD1 matches 7 bases. V lost 4 bases and J lost 13; bases outside the gene matches: 10. In germline, CDR1 is SGHRS, CDR2 YFSETQ. The CDR3 is 12 residues long. The CDR3 DNA sequence: TGCGCCAGCAGCCTCGACAGGGACAGCCGCACCTTC. As protein: CASSLDRDSRTF. Full variable domain (outside the CDR3, taken from reference TRBV5-1 and TRBJ1-2): KAGVTQTPRYLIKTRGQQVTLSCSPISGHRSVSWYQQTPGQGLQFLFEYFSETQRNKGNFPGRFSGRQFSNSRSEMNVSTLELGDSALYLCASSLDRDSRTFGSGTRLTVV.

This sequence joins TRBV3-1 (or the pseudogene TRBV3-2) and TRBJ1-3; 7 nucleotides align to TRBD1. V lost 4 bases, J lost 2 bases, and 5 bases stayed unmatched. CDR1 and CDR2 (germline): LGHDT, YNNKEL (reference sequence). CDR3 size: 15 residues. The CDR3 sequence: CASSLTGEAGNTIYF. The CDR3 DNA is TGTGCCAGCAGCCTTACAGGGGAGGCTGGAAACACCATATATTTT.

CDR3 bases: TGTGCCAGCAGTGACTCCCGGGGGGGCCACAATGAGCAGTTCTTC. Translating it yields CASSDSRGGHNEQFF. This sequence joins TRBV2 and TRBJ2-1; TRBD2 matches 8 bases. With V trimmed by 3 bases and J by 5 bases, 6 bases remained unmatched. Germline lookup yields CDR1 SNHLY and CDR2 FYNNEI. The CDR3 sequence is 15 residues long.

The chain has TRBV7-9 and TRBJ1-2, with 8 bases lining up with TRBD1. From germline, CDR1 is SEHNR and CDR2 FQNEAQ (reference sequence). The CDR3 is 15 amino acids. V dropped 6 bases and J dropped 7; count of bases not matched to a gene: 13. CDR3 region: CASSPTSTGAPGYTF. The CDR3 nucleotides read TGTGCCAGCAGTCCCACATCGACAGGGGCCCCTGGCTACACCTTC. The complete variable domain, with remaining parts taken from reference TRBV7-9 and TRBJ1-2, reads DTGVSQNPRHKITKRGQNVTFRCDPISEHNRLYWYRQTLGQGPEFLTYFQNEAQLEKSRLLSDRFSAERPKGSFSTLEIQRTEQGDSAMYLCASSPTSTGAPGYTFGSGTRLTVV.

This clone was recorded once. J is TRBJ2-5 and V is TRBV7-3, with D perhaps matching TRBD1 or TRBD2 (6 bases each). CDR3 length equals 15 residues. The V gene's germline CDR1 is SGHTA and CDR2 FQGTGA. V lost 5 bases, J lost 4 bases, and 17 bases lay in between. The CDR3 here is CASSATGAGGETQYF. As DNA, the CDR3 is TGTGCCAGCAGCGCCACGGGGGCCGGGGGAGAGACCCAGTACTTC.

This clone appeared once. This sequence joins TRBV19 and TRBJ2-3; D tentatively fits TRBD1 or TRBD2 (6 bases each). V was shortened by 5 bases and J by 0 bases, with 12 bases between the two germline ends. This CDR3 is 15 amino acids long. CDR1 and CDR2 (germline): LNHDA, SQIVND (reference sequence). The CDR3 protein is CASSVLGGSTDTQYF. In DNA, the CDR3 is TGTGCCAGTAGTGTCCTAGGGGGGAGCACAGATACGCAGTATTTT.